The next 14 T cell receptor beta chains were all read from a single sample in a study of graft-versus-host responses after intestinal transplantation. TCRdb's table, derived via immunoSEQ multiplex PCR, lists solely in-frame clones and lacks some. The sample carries about 100,000 clones, about 90% recorded once. No cognate antigen is known for these TCRs. Sequencing was performed on unstimulated CD4+ T cells sorted from spleen or lymph node cells, taken before transplant. These receptors all come from a human donor who was the organ donor for an intestinal transplant.

The chain uses TRBV6-5 and TRBJ1-2; 7 nucleotides align to TRBD1. Trimming cost V 6 bases and J 5 bases; bases outside gene matches: 12. Germline V gene data show CDR1 as MNHEY and CDR2 as SVGAGI. The CDR3 runs to 15 residues. The CDR3 DNA is TGTGCCAGCAGCCGCCACGGGGACAGCTCTTATGGCTACACCTTC. Protein product: CASSRHGDSSYGYTF.

The CDR3 coding sequence is TGCGCCAGCAGCCACCCAAAAACCGGGACAGACTATGGCTACACCTTC. Its protein is CASSHPKTGTDYGYTF. The V call is TRBV4-1, the J call TRBJ1-2, with 7 positions matching TRBD1. The CDR3 covers 16 residues. CDR1 is MGHRA and CDR2 is YSYEKL in the germline V gene. The trim removed 3 bases at V and 3 bases at J, leaving 10 bases unmatched.

V gene TRBV28 combines with J gene TRBJ1-2; 11 bases align to TRBD1. The ends lost 6 bases at V and 5 bases at J; junction bases unmatched: 11. Germline V CDR1 and CDR2: MDHEN, SYDVKM. There are 16 residues in the CDR3. The CDR3 region has the DNA TGTGCCAGCAGACGCCCCGGGACAGGGGGGCAATATGGCTACACCTTC. Protein product: CASRRPGTGGQYGYTF.

The rearrangement joins TRBV4-2 to TRBJ1-3, with D perhaps TRBD1 (6 bases). Germline lookup yields CDR1 LGHNA and CDR2 YNFKEQ. The CDR3 sequence is 15 residues long. V gave up 4 bases and J gave up 4 bases, with 14 bases separating them. The CDR3 spells CASSPQGLGGNTIYF. The CDR3 bases are TGTGCCAGCAGCCCACAGGGCCTAGGGGGAAACACCATATATTTT.

V usage is TRBV19 and J usage is TRBJ2-5; the D is unclear. There are 11 residues in the CDR3. Germline values: CDR1 LNHDA, CDR2 SQIVND (reference sequence). The germline V and J ends were trimmed by 4 bases and 7 bases, with 7 bases remaining between them. CDR3: CASSTRGTQYF. The DNA for the CDR3 is TGTGCCAGTAGTACCCGCGGGACCCAGTACTTC. The whole variable domain, remainder taken from reference TRBV19 and TRBJ2-5, is DGGITQSPKYLFRKEGQNVTLSCEQNLNHDAMYWYRQDPGQGLRLIYYSQIVNDFQKGDIAEGYSVSREKKESFPLTVTSAQKNPTAFYLCASSTRGTQYFGPGTRLLVL.

The genes are TRBV6-1 and TRBJ2-1; D unresolved. The germline V and J ends were trimmed by 1 base and 0 bases, with 7 bases remaining between them. The CDR3 runs 15 residues. Germline values: CDR1 MNHNS, CDR2 SASEGT. The CDR3 here is CASSEEPGSYNEQFF. Here the CDR3 DNA reads TGTGCCAGCAGTGAAGAACCGGGCTCCTACAATGAGCAGTTCTTC.

This clone was observed a handful of times. The chain employs TRBV28 and TRBJ2-7; D gene unclear. This CDR3 is built from 15 residues. Trimming stripped 5 bases from V and 0 bases from J, with 14 bases between. In germline, CDR1 is MDHEN, CDR2 SYDVKM. CDR3 residues: CASSPTVSNSYEQYF. In DNA, the CDR3 is TGTGCCAGCAGTCCAACAGTGAGCAACTCCTACGAGCAGTACTTC.

In its sample, this clone ranks as medium-sized. The gene calls are TRBV19 and TRBJ1-5, with unresolved D. V shed 2 bases and J shed 2 bases, with 16 bases lying between them. This CDR3 spans 17 amino acids. Germline CDR1 reads LNHDA; CDR2 reads SQIVND (reference sequence). The CDR3 spells CASSISAVKRGNQPQHF. The CDR3 DNA sequence: TGTGCCAGTAGTATATCCGCAGTGAAGAGGGGCAATCAGCCCCAGCATTTT.

CDR3 bases: TGTGCCAGCACCCTCCCACAGGGACAAAGTTCACCCCTCCACTTT. Protein sequence: CASTLPQGQSSPLHF. V and J are TRBV28 and TRBJ1-6, with D maybe TRBD1 (6 bases). Germline V gene data show CDR1 as MDHEN and CDR2 as SYDVKM. This CDR3 contains 15 residues. Trimming pared 7 bases from V and 9 bases from J, leaving 19 bases between. The full variable domain, in which reference TRBV28 and TRBJ1-6 provide the parts outside the CDR3, is DVKVTQSSRYLVKRTGEKVFLECVQDMDHENMFWYRQDPGLGLRLIYFSYDVKMKEKGDIPEGYSVSREKKERFSLILESASTNQTSMYLCASTLPQGQSSPLHFGNGTRLTVT.

The V gene is TRBV28, the J gene TRBJ1-5; D is possibly TRBD1 (6 bases). The CDR3 has 18 residues. Germline loops: CDR1 MDHEN, CDR2 SYDVKM. V lost 2 bases to trimming and J lost 0 bases, with 17 bases between them. CDR3 coding DNA: TGTGCCAGCAGTTTACCCAGGGGTTCGGGGTTTAGCAATCAGCCCCAGCATTTT. This translates into CASSLPRGSGFSNQPQHF. The full variable domain, with the rest looked up from reference TRBV28 and TRBJ1-5, is DVKVTQSSRYLVKRTGEKVFLECVQDMDHENMFWYRQDPGLGLRLIYFSYDVKMKEKGDIPEGYSVSREKKERFSLILESASTNQTSMYLCASSLPRGSGFSNQPQHFGDGTRLSIL.

V gene TRBV28 combines with J gene TRBJ1-2; D unresolved. Germline V gene sequence: CDR1 MDHEN, CDR2 SYDVKM. This CDR3 comprises 13 residues. Trimming removed 7 bases at V and 2 bases at J, with 11 bases between. Here the CDR3 reads CASKYPTNYGYTF. The CDR3 DNA sequence: TGTGCCAGCAAGTATCCAACGAACTATGGCTACACCTTC.

The chain couples TRBV7-3 to TRBJ1-3, with D possibly TRBD1 on 6 matching bases. Deletions cut 5 bases from V and 1 base from J, with 15 bases between. The CDR3 runs 16 residues. In germline, CDR1 is SGHTA, CDR2 FQGTGA. The DNA for the CDR3 is TGTGCCAGCAGCCGCGCGGGGGGCGCGTCTGGAAACACCATATATTTT. Translated, it gives CASSRAGGASGNTIYF.

The chain combines TRBV5-1 with TRBJ2-3, with TRBD2 matching over 10 bases. Germline CDR1 SGHRS, CDR2 YFSETQ. The ends lost 2 bases at V and 11 bases at J; junction bases unmatched: 8. The CDR3 has 14 residues. The CDR3 coding sequence is TGCGCCAGCAGCTTATCAGCGGGGGGGCGAGGGCAGTATTTT. It specifies CASSLSAGGRGQYF.

DNA for the CDR3: TGCGCCAGCAGCCCCATACTGACAGTCGGAGGTTCACCCCTCCACTTT. The encoded protein is CASSPILTVGGSPLHF. The chain carries TRBV4-1 and TRBJ1-6; tentatively, D is TRBD1 (5 bases). Germline CDR1 reads MGHRA; CDR2 reads YSYEKL. V gave up 4 bases and J gave up 9 bases, with 19 bases separating them. This CDR3 spans 16 amino acids.